This T cell receptor (beta chain) was identified during a study of T cells after posttransplantation cyclophosphamide. Clones were sequenced by immunoSEQ multiplex PCR, and TCRdb holds only the in-frame ones, with some missing. Recorded here are 41,000 or so clones, none singletons. This clone was observed many times. CDR3 size: 14 residues. Germline trimming cut 5 bases from V and 0 bases from J; bases unmatched to any gene: 3. Germline V gene lookup returns CDR1 MNHEY and CDR2 SVGEGT. The chain has TRBV6-2 or TRBV6-3 and TRBJ1-2; 7 bases fit TRBD1. Sequenced material: PBMCs. The clonotype originates from a man aged 30 to 45 in good health and a related stem cell transplant donor. As DNA, the CDR3 is TGTGCCAGCAGTCCCGGGACAGCTAACTATGGCTACACCTTC. The encoded protein is CASSPGTANYGYTF.